Sequencing of this T cell receptor (beta chain) was carried out in a study of cytomegalovirus exposure and HLA in healthy donors. 13 Jbeta primers and 60 Vbeta primers were used for the PCR. Assay used: immunoSEQ multiplex PCR; TCRdb lists only in-frame clones, some missing. The sample has fewer than 200,000 clones. Germline V lookup: CDR1 MNHNY, CDR2 SVGAGI (reference sequence). The germline V and J ends were trimmed by 6 bases and 3 bases, with 20 bases remaining between them. The CDR3 has 16 residues. Sequenced: PBMCs. The V gene is TRBV6-6, the J gene TRBJ1-2, with D maybe TRBD1 (6 bases). The sequence was collected from a man aged 25 to 45 in good health and CMV-seronegative. CDR3 coding DNA: TGTGCCAGCAGAACCGACAGGAGCCACGCCGACTATGGCTACACCTTC. It specifies CASRTDRSHADYGYTF.